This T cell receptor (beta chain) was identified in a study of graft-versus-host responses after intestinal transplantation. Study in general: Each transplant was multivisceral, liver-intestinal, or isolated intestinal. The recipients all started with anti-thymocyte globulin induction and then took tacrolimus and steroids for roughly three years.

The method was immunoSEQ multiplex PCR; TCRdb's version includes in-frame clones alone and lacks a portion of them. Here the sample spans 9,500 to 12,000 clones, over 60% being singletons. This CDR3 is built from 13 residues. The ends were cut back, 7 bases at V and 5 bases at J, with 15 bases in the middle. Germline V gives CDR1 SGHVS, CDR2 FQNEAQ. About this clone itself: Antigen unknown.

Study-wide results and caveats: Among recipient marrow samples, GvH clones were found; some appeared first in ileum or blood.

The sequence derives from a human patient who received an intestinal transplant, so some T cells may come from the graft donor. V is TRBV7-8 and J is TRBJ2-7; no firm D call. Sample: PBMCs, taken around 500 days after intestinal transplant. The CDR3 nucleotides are TGTGCCAGCACCCGTACTAATCTCGACGAGCAGTACTTC. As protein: CASTRTNLDEQYF.